Each of the 20 T cell receptor beta chains below was sequenced from the same sample in a study of T cells in Graves' hyperthyroidism and ophthalmopathy. Amplified regions were TCR beta CDR3 sequences from RNA transcripts. HTBI primers drove first-round RT-PCR of the TCR CDR3. TCRdb passed the multiplex PCR reads through MiXCR, listing each CDR3 protein once. The data show roughly 240,000 distinct CDR3 sequences, around 17% seen once. The sequenced sample was blood. The receptors shown here come from a woman under 30 with Graves' ophthalmopathy.

A remark on this clonotype: This may stem from a read error, because a much larger clone lies one nucleotide away. The J gene is TRBJ1-1, the V gene TRBV7-9; the match to TRBD1 covers 7 bases. This CDR3 region has 13 residues. Unmatched junction bases numbered 10, after V lost 5 bases and J lost 10 bases. Germline V gene sequence: CDR1 SEHNR, CDR2 FQNEAQ (reference sequence). CDR3 sequence (DNA): TGTGCCAGCAGCGTAGGGGGCAGGGGGGTAGCTTTCTTT. Its translation: CASSVGGRGVAFF.

This clonotype has more than one count but fewer than ten. The chain uses TRBV11-3 and TRBJ2-1; D is uncertain. Germline values: CDR1 SGHNT, CDR2 YENEEA. This CDR3 contains 16 residues. V dropped 0 bases and J dropped 7 bases, with 16 bases sitting between them. The CDR3 protein is CASSLDLGPTMNEQFF. CDR3 DNA sequence: TGTGCCAGCAGCTTAGATCTTGGTCCTACTATGAATGAGCAGTTCTTC.

This clonotype was counted at least ten times. V and J are TRBV20-1 and TRBJ2-3; D call uncertain. This CDR3 spans 13 amino acids. Per the germline V gene, CDR1 is DFQATT and CDR2 is SNEGSKA (reference sequence). Trimming took 2 bases from V and 5 from J, leaving 11 bases between them. CDR3 nucleotides: TGCAGTGCTAGACTCCCATCCGAAGATACGCAGTATTTT. Translating it yields CSARLPSEDTQYF.

This clonotype came up many times. V and J are TRBV20-1 and TRBJ2-7; 13 bases match TRBD2. Germline CDR1 is DFQATT and CDR2 is SNEGSKA (reference sequence). Trimming removed 0 bases from V and 4 bases from J; junction bases left unmatched: 9. The CDR3 consists of 17 residues. The CDR3 region is CSARDDPLAGGPYEQYF. The CDR3, as DNA: TGCAGTGCTAGAGATGACCCACTAGCGGGGGGGCCTTACGAGCAGTACTTC.

This clonotype has a count of ten or more. This chain uses TRBV4-1 with TRBJ2-7; D remains ambiguous. V lost 2 bases and J 3 bases, leaving 14 bases between the germline ends. The CDR3 loop spans 15 amino acids. The germline CDR1 and CDR2 sequences are MGHRA and YSYEKL. CDR3 residues: CASSQFPSPNYEQYF. Here the CDR3 DNA reads TGCGCCAGCAGCCAATTCCCCTCCCCCAACTACGAGCAGTACTTC.

This clonotype came up many times. The J gene is TRBJ1-4, the V gene TRBV28; TRBD1 matches 10 bases. The CDR3 is 13 residues long. Trimming took 10 bases from V and 7 from J; bases not matched to a gene: 6. Looked up from germline, CDR1 is MDHEN and CDR2 is SYDVKM. CDR3: CATRQGAFEKLFF. In DNA form, the CDR3 reads TGTGCCACCAGACAGGGGGCTTTTGAAAAACTGTTTTTT.

There are many counts of this clonotype. The chain recombines TRBV5-1 with TRBJ2-1; perhaps TRBD2 as D (6 bases). Trimming stripped 10 bases from V and 3 bases from J, with 20 bases between. This CDR3 has 15 residues. Germline V gives CDR1 SGHRS, CDR2 YFSETQ. CDR3: CASRWGRLGYNEQFF. The CDR3 region has the DNA TGCGCCTCCCGATGGGGGAGGTTAGGCTACAATGAGCAGTTCTTC.

There are many counts of this clonotype. V and J are TRBV15 and TRBJ2-7, with TRBD1 as a possible D gene (5 bases). The CDR3 length is 15 residues. Germline values: CDR1 LNHNV, CDR2 YYDKDF (reference sequence). Trimming pared 0 bases from V and 0 bases from J, leaving 9 bases between. The CDR3, as DNA: TGTGCCACCAGCAGAGATGAGGACATCTCCTACGAGCAGTACTTC. It is translated as CATSRDEDISYEQYF.

The sample holds a few counts of this clonotype. The chain is built from TRBV14 and TRBJ1-3; D is ambiguous. This CDR3 has 15 amino acids. V lost 4 bases and J 0 bases, leaving 10 bases between the germline ends. Germline CDR1 and CDR2: SGHDN and FVKESK. The chain's CDR3 is CASSPDGDSGNTIYF. As DNA, the CDR3 is TGTGCCAGCAGCCCTGACGGGGACTCTGGAAACACCATATATTTT.

This clonotype appeared many times. The CDR3 sequence: CASSQQGPYEQYF. As DNA, the CDR3 is TGTGCCAGCAGCCAGCAAGGACCCTACGAGCAGTACTTC. V is TRBV3-2 and J is TRBJ2-7. TRBV3-2 is a documented pseudogene. This CDR3 spans 13 amino acids.

The V call is TRBV9, the J call TRBJ2-3, with D perhaps matching TRBD2 (7 bases). Trimming took off 6 bases at V and 5 bases at J, with 22 bases between the two ends. The length of the CDR3 is 16 residues. Germline-derived CDR1 and CDR2 are SGDLS and YYNGEE. The CDR3 protein is CASTAPGGGGGDTQYF. The CDR3 DNA reads as TGTGCCAGCACCGCCCCCGGAGGGGGAGGGGGAGATACGCAGTATTTT.

The table lists this clonotype with a count of one. The DNA is omitted, as the CDR3 cannot be located on it reliably, and the CDR3 follows TCRdb's listing. This chain links TRBV20-1 with TRBJ2-3; TRBD1 is the table's D call and was not checked against the DNA. The germline gives CDR1 DFQATT, CDR2 SNEGSKA (reference sequence). Inclusive of both ends, the CDR3 amounts to 23 amino acids. The CDR3 sequence: CSAPGQEGTYEQYFGPGTDTQYF.

This clonotype occurred many times. This sequence joins TRBV20-1 and TRBJ2-1; D tentatively reads TRBD1 or TRBD2 (5 bases each). The CDR3 sequence is 16 residues long. Germline lookup yields CDR1 DFQATT and CDR2 SNEGSKA (reference sequence). V was shortened by 3 bases and J by 9 bases, with 24 bases between the two germline ends. The CDR3 DNA sequence: TGCAGTGCTAGCCTAATTGGGGACCAAATATGGCGTGAGCAGTTCTTC. It codes for CSASLIGDQIWREQFF.

V and J are TRBV28 and TRBJ2-7; D assignment may be TRBD1 or TRBD2 (6 bases each). This CDR3 contains 12 residues. Trimming took off 4 bases at V and 9 bases at J, with 13 bases between the two ends. Germline V CDR1 and CDR2: MDHEN, SYDVKM. CDR3: CASSYGGNGQYF. As DNA, the CDR3 is TGTGCCAGCAGTTACGGGGGCAATGGGCAGTACTTC.

The gene calls are TRBV6-1 and TRBJ1-1; TRBD1 matches at 9 bases. Germline-derived CDR1 and CDR2 are MNHNS and SASEGT. The V segment lost 7 bases and the J segment 4 bases; nucleotides outside the gene matches: 7. The CDR3 covers 14 residues. Here the CDR3 reads CASNPTGGFTEAFF. CDR3 in DNA: TGTGCCAGCAACCCGACAGGGGGATTCACTGAAGCTTTCTTT.

This clonotype was seen repeatedly, ten times or more. V and J are TRBV9 and TRBJ2-3; TRBD2 agrees at 12 bases. The junction had 3 bases not matched to a gene; V was cut back by 5 bases and J by 2 bases. This CDR3 region has 15 residues. Germline CDR1 reads SGDLS; CDR2 reads YYNGEE. The CDR3 is CASSASGGATDTQYF. The CDR3 coding sequence is TGTGCCAGCAGTGCTAGCGGGGGGGCCACAGATACGCAGTATTTT.

This clonotype was seen at least ten times. The gene calls are TRBV7-9 and TRBJ2-1, with unresolved D. V was pared by 2 bases and J by 4 bases, with 12 bases between. The V gene's germline CDR1 is SEHNR and CDR2 FQNEAQ (reference sequence). The CDR3 totals 15 residues. The CDR3 reads CASSLRIGTYNEQFF. CDR3 sequence (DNA): TGTGCCAGCAGCTTACGAATCGGTACTTACAATGAGCAGTTCTTC. The full variable domain, completed using reference TRBV7-9 and TRBJ2-1, is DTGVSQNPRHKITKRGQNVTFRCDPISEHNRLYWYRQTLGQGPEFLTYFQNEAQLEKSRLLSDRFSAERPKGSFSTLEIQRTEQGDSAMYLCASSLRIGTYNEQFFGPGTRLTVL.

The sample holds many counts of this clonotype. This sequence joins TRBV7-9 and TRBJ2-5, with a weak D call TRBD1 (6 bases). This CDR3 is built from 14 residues. V lost 5 bases, J lost 5 bases, and 15 bases lay in between. Per germline, CDR1 SEHNR and CDR2 FQNEAQ (reference sequence). This CDR3 is CASSRGTGKETQYF. The DNA of the CDR3 is TGTGCCAGCAGCCGAGGAACAGGGAAGGAGACCCAGTACTTC.

This clonotype has a count of ten or more. The chain has TRBV7-2 and TRBJ1-1, with D maybe TRBD1 (5 bases). Looked up from germline, CDR1 is SGHTA and CDR2 is FQGNSA. The CDR3 runs to 15 residues. V lost 5 bases and J 6 bases, leaving 19 bases between the germline ends. The CDR3 bases are TGTGCCAGCAGCCCAAAGGTTCGACGGGGACCTGAAGCTTTCTTT. Translated, it gives CASSPKVRRGPEAFF.

This rearrangement joins TRBV28 to TRBJ2-2, with no clear D. In germline, CDR1 is MDHEN, CDR2 SYDVKM. V was clipped by 6 bases and J by 5 bases, with 13 bases between them. The CDR3 covers 14 residues. DNA of the CDR3: TGTGCCAGCAGCCCCGATGCGGTAACCGGGGAGCTGTTTTTT. It encodes CASSPDAVTGELFF.